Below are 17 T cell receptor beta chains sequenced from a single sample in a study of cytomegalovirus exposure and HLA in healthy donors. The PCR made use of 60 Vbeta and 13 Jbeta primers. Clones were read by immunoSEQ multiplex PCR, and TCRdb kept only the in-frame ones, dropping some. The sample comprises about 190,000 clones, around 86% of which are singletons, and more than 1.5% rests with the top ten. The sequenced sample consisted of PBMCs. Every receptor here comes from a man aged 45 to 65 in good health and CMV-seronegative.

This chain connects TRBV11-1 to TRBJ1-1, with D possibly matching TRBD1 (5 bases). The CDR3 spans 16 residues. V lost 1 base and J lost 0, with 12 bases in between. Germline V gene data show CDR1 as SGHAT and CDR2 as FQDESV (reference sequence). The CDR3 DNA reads TGTGCCAGCAGCTTAGAAAGACAGAGTATGAACACTGAAGCTTTCTTT. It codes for CASSLERQSMNTEAFF.

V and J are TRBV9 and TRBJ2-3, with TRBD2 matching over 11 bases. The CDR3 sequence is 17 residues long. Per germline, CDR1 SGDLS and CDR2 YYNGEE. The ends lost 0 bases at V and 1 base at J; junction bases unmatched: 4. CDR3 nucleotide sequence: TGTGCCAGCAGCGTAGGGGTAGCGGGGGGGCGCACAGATACGCAGTATTTT. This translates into CASSVGVAGGRTDTQYF. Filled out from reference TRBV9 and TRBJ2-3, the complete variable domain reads DSGVTQTPKHLITATGQRVTLRCSPRSGDLSVYWYQQSLDQGLQFLIQYYNGEERAKGNILERFSAQQFPDLHSELNLSSLELGDSALYFCASSVGVAGGRTDTQYFGPGTRLTVL.

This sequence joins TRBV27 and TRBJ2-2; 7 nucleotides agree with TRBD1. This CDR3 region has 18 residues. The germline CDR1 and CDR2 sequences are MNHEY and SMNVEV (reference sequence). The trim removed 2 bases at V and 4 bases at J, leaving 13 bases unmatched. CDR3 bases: TGTGCCAGCAGTTTAAGGGACAGACTTAGAACCGGCACCGGGGAGCTGTTTTTT. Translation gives CASSLRDRLRTGTGELFF.

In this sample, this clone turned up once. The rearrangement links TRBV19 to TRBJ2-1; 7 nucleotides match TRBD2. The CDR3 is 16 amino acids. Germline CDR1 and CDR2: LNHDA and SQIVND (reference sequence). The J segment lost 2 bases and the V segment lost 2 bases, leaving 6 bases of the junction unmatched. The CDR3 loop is CASSISREEPYNEQFF. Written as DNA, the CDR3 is TGTGCCAGTAGTATATCCCGGGAGGAACCCTACAATGAGCAGTTCTTC.

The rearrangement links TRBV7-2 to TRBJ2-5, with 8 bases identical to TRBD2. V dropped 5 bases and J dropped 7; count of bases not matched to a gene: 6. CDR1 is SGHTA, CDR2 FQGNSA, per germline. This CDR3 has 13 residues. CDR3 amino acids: CASSPNREGTQYF. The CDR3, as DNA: TGTGCCAGCAGCCCAAACCGGGAGGGGACCCAGTACTTC. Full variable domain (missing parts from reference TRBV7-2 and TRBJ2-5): GAGVSQSPSNKVTEKGKDVELRCDPISGHTALYWYRQSLGQGLEFLIYFQGNSAPDKSGLPSDRFSAERTGGSVSTLTIQRTQQEDSAVYLCASSPNREGTQYFGPGTRLLVL.

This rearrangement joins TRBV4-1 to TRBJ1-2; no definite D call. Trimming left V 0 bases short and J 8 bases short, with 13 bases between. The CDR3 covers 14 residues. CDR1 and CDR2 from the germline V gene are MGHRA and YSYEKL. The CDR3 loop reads CASSQDGARGGYTF. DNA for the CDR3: TGCGCCAGCAGCCAAGACGGAGCGAGAGGGGGCTACACCTTC.

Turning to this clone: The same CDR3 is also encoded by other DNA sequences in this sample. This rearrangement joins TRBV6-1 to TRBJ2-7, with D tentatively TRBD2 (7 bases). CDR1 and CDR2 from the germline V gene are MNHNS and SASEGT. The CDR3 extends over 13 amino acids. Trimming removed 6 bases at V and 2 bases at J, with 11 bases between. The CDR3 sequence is CASRRGQAYEQYF. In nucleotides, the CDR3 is TGTGCCAGCAGGCGGGGGCAGGCCTACGAGCAGTACTTC.

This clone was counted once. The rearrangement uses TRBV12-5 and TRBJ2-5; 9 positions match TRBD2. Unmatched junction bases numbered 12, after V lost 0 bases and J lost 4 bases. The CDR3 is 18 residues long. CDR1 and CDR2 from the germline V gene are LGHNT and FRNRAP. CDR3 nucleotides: TGTGCTAGTGGTTTGGTACGAGGGGCTAGCGGGGATTTAGAGACCCAGTACTTC. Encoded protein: CASGLVRGASGDLETQYF.

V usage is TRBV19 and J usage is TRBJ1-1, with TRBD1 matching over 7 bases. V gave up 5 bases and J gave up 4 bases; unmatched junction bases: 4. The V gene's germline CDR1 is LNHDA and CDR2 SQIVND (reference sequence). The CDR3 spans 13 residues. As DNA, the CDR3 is TGTGCCAGTAGTCCGGGGACAGTCACTGAAGCTTTCTTT. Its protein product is CASSPGTVTEAFF.

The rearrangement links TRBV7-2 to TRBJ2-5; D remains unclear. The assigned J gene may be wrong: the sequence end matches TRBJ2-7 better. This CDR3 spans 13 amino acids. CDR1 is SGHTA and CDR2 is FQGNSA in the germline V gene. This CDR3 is CASSQVSTYEQYF. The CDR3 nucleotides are TGTGCCAGCAGCCAAGTTTCCACCTACGAGCAGTACTTC.

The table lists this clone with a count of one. The CDR3: CASSSAGTGGGEQYF. As DNA, the CDR3 is TGTGCCAGCAGTTCCGCCGGGACAGGAGGTGGCGAGCAGTACTTC. The chain joins TRBV28 to TRBJ2-7, with 8 bases identical to TRBD1. The CDR3 loop spans 15 amino acids. CDR1 and CDR2 from the germline V gene are MDHEN and SYDVKM. After removal of 4 bases from V and 6 bases from J, the junction contained 11 bases not matched to a gene.

This chain's CDR3 is CASSQDLLAGGTSHTQYF. CDR3 in DNA: TGTGCCAGCAGCCAAGATCTACTAGCGGGGGGTACATCTCATACGCAGTATTTT. The V call is TRBV4-2, the J call TRBJ2-3; 12 bases agree with TRBD2. Looked up from germline, CDR1 is LGHNA and CDR2 is YNFKEQ. The trim removed 0 bases at V and 7 bases at J, leaving 11 bases unmatched. The CDR3 runs 18 residues.

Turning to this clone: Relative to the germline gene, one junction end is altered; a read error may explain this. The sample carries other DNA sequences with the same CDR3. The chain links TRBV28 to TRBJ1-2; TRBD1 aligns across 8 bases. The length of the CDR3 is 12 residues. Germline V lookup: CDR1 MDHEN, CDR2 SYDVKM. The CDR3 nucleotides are TGTGCCAGCAGTATACGGGGACAGGCGCTTAACTTC. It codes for CASSIRGQALNF.

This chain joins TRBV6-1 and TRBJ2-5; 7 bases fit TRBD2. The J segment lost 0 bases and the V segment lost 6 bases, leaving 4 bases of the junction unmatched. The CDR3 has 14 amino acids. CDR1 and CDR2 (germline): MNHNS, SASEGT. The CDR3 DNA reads TGTGCCAGCAGGGACGGGACTAACCAAGAGACCCAGTACTTC. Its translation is CASRDGTNQETQYF.

The CDR3 sequence: CASSSPTSGNTYEQYF. CDR3 DNA: TGTGCCAGCAGCTCCCCGACTAGCGGGAATACCTACGAGCAGTACTTC. This chain joins TRBV28 and TRBJ2-7, with 11 bases identical to TRBD2. The CDR3 has 16 residues. Germline CDR1 is MDHEN and CDR2 is SYDVKM. V dropped 6 bases and J dropped 2; count of bases not matched to a gene: 9.

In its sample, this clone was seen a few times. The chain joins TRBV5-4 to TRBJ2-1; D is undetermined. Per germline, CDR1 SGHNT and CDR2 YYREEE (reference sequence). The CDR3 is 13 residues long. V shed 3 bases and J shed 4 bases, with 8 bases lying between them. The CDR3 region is CASSWLLYNEQFF. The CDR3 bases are TGTGCCAGCAGCTGGCTACTATACAATGAGCAGTTCTTC. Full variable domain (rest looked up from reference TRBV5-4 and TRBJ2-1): ETGVTQSPTHLIKTRGQQVTLRCSSQSGHNTVSWYQQALGQGPQFIFQYYREEENGRGNFPPRFSGLQFPNYSSELNVNALELDDSALYLCASSWLLYNEQFFGPGTRLTVL.

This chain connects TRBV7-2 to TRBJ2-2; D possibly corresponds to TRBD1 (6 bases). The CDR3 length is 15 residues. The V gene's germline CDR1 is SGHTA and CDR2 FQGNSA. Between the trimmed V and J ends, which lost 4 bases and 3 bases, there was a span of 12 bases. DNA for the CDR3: TGTGCCAGCAGCTCTACAGGGCTCGACACCGGGGAGCTGTTTTTT. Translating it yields CASSSTGLDTGELFF. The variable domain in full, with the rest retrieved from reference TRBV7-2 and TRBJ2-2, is GAGVSQSPSNKVTEKGKDVELRCDPISGHTALYWYRQSLGQGLEFLIYFQGNSAPDKSGLPSDRFSAERTGGSVSTLTIQRTQQEDSAVYLCASSSTGLDTGELFFGEGSRLTVL.